This T cell receptor beta chain was observed in a study of chronic HIV infection and antiretroviral therapy. This clonotype was counted a few times. This CDR3 comprises 15 residues. The V gene's germline CDR1 is MDHEN and CDR2 SYDVKM. The V and J ends lost 4 bases and 12 bases, in that order; junction bases with no gene match: 14. Via MiXCR, TCRdb re-called the 5' RACE reads, giving one row per CDR3 protein. Seen here are 40,000 to 50,000 distinct CDR3 sequences, approximately 19% observed once, and the top ten hold about 2.7%. This sequence was found in an adult who had HIV and had not received antiretroviral therapy, or was an uninfected healthy control (not recorded which). The chain uses TRBV28 and TRBJ2-4, with 8 nucleotides matching TRBD2. The specimen was peripheral blood. The CDR3 DNA sequence: TGTGCCAGCAGTTCACTCAGGACTAGCTACTTCACTCAGTACTTC. This translates into CASSSLRTSYFTQYF. Variable domain in full (rest from reference TRBV28 and TRBJ2-4): DVKVTQSSRYLVKRTGEKVFLECVQDMDHENMFWYRQDPGLGLRLIYFSYDVKMKEKGDIPEGYSVSREKKERFSLILESASTNQTSMYLCASSSLRTSYFTQYFGAGTRLSVL.